The next 32 T cell receptor beta chains were all read from a single sample in a study of OX40 agonist ivuxolimab in advanced cancers. Data came from immunoSEQ multiplex PCR; TCRdb stores just in-frame clones and leaves some out. The sample consists of 57,000 or so clones, about 93% of them appearing once. Sequencing used CD4+ or CD8+ T cells sorted from blood, obtained in a trial of the OX40 agonist ivuxolimab. The receptors originated from an adult with an advanced solid tumor such as melanoma, head and neck, liver or kidney cancer.

The CDR3 reads CASTLLRGTTNEQFF. In DNA form, the CDR3 reads TGTGCCAGCACCCTATTGCGGGGTACTACGAATGAGCAGTTCTTC. V usage is TRBV13 and J usage is TRBJ2-1; TRBD2 might be the D (6 bases). The CDR3 is 15 residues long. Per germline, CDR1 PRHDT and CDR2 FYEKMQ (reference sequence). V was shortened by 7 bases and J by 7 bases, with 20 bases between the two germline ends. Complete variable domain (other parts from reference TRBV13 and TRBJ2-1): AAGVIQSPRHLIKEKRETATLKCYPIPRHDTVYWYQQGPGQDPQFLISFYEKMQSDKGSIPDRFSAQQFSDYHSELNMSSLELGDSALYFCASTLLRGTTNEQFFGPGTRLTVL.

The chain has TRBV18 and TRBJ1-2, with 11 bases identical to TRBD1. From germline, CDR1 is KGHSH and CDR2 LQKENI. The V segment lost 3 bases and the J segment 7 bases; nucleotides outside the gene matches: 4. This CDR3 is 14 amino acids long. The CDR3 region is CASSPQDRGLGYTF. The CDR3 DNA reads as TGTGCCAGCTCACCTCAGGACAGGGGGCTTGGCTACACCTTC.

Only one count was recorded for this clone. The chain links TRBV9 to TRBJ1-5; a possible D gene is TRBD1 (6 bases). The V and J ends lost 4 bases and 5 bases respectively, with 7 bases between them. This CDR3 comprises 12 residues. Germline CDR1 and CDR2: SGDLS and YYNGEE. This CDR3 reads CASSPGDQPQHF. As DNA, the CDR3 is TGTGCCAGCAGCCCAGGGGATCAGCCCCAGCATTTT.

The CDR3 reads CASSLGRPYEQYF. The CDR3 nucleotides are TGTGCCAGCAGTTTGGGTAGGCCCTACGAGCAGTACTTC. The chain links TRBV28 to TRBJ2-7; D gene unclear. Per germline, CDR1 MDHEN and CDR2 SYDVKM. Deletions cut 3 bases from V and 2 bases from J, with 8 bases between. The CDR3 is 13 residues long.

The rearrangement links TRBV27 to TRBJ1-2, with TRBD1 as a possible D gene (5 bases). This CDR3 is 15 amino acids long. The germline V and J ends were trimmed by 2 bases and 8 bases, with 18 bases remaining between them. Germline V gene data show CDR1 as MNHEY and CDR2 as SMNVEV (reference sequence). CDR3 in DNA: TGTGCCAGCAGTTTAAATATGGGGCATCTCGGGGGCTACACCTTC. Translated: CASSLNMGHLGGYTF.

This chain connects TRBV2 to TRBJ2-2; no reliable D call. V was pared by 7 bases and J by 5 bases, with 5 bases between. From germline, CDR1 is SNHLY and CDR2 FYNNEI. The CDR3 is made up of 11 amino acids. The CDR3 is CASTLTGELFF. CDR3 coding DNA: TGTGCCAGCACCTTAACCGGGGAGCTGTTTTTT.

V gene TRBV7-8 combines with J gene TRBJ1-3; D is unclear. Germline V CDR1 and CDR2: SGHVS, FQNEAQ. CDR3 size: 16 residues. V lost 4 bases and J lost 3, with 16 bases in between. The CDR3 nucleotides read TGTGCCAGCAGCTACCCCCCGGCGGGGTTTGGAAACACCATATATTTT. This sequence encodes CASSYPPAGFGNTIYF.

The chain joins TRBV6-6 to TRBJ2-7, with a weak D call TRBD2 (6 bases). From germline, CDR1 is MNHNY and CDR2 SVGAGI (reference sequence). The CDR3 has 15 amino acids. The V end lost 0 bases, the J end lost 2 bases, and 11 bases lay between the germline ends. The CDR3 coding sequence is TGTGCCAGCAGTTACTCGTCCGGGAGTACCTACGAGCAGTACTTC. It encodes CASSYSSGSTYEQYF.

V usage is TRBV7-9 and J usage is TRBJ2-1, with D possibly being TRBD1 or TRBD2 (5 bases each). Trimming cost V 3 bases and J 9 bases, with 9 bases left between them. Germline V gives CDR1 SEHNR, CDR2 FQNEAQ (reference sequence). CDR3 length equals 12 residues. The CDR3 DNA reads TGTGCCAGCAGCTTGGGACCATTTGAGCAGTTCTTC. Its protein product is CASSLGPFEQFF.

The CDR3 nucleotides read TGTGCCAGCAGCTCCAACCCTGGGGCGGGAGGTAACACCGGGGAGCTGTTTTTT. This encodes CASSSNPGAGGNTGELFF. The rearrangement joins TRBV7-9 to TRBJ2-2, with 8 bases lining up with TRBD2. This CDR3 is 18 amino acids long. Germline values: CDR1 SEHNR, CDR2 FQNEAQ (reference sequence). With V trimmed by 4 bases and J by 2 bases, 12 bases remained unmatched. Combining the CDR3 with reference TRBV7-9 and TRBJ2-2 gives the whole variable domain DTGVSQNPRHKITKRGQNVTFRCDPISEHNRLYWYRQTLGQGPEFLTYFQNEAQLEKSRLLSDRFSAERPKGSFSTLEIQRTEQGDSAMYLCASSSNPGAGGNTGELFFGEGSRLTVL.

The gene calls are TRBV29-1 and TRBJ1-1; D remains ambiguous. Per germline, CDR1 SQVTM and CDR2 ANQGSEA. The CDR3 totals 11 residues. Trimming pared 7 bases from V and 3 bases from J, leaving 9 bases between. The CDR3 reads CSAERDTEAFF. The DNA for the CDR3 is TGCAGCGCAGAAAGGGACACTGAAGCTTTCTTT.

This sequence joins TRBV2 and TRBJ1-1, with 7 bases aligning to TRBD1. CDR1 is SNHLY and CDR2 is FYNNEI in the germline V gene. J gave up 4 bases and V 9 bases, and 5 bases lay outside the gene matches. CDR3 length: 12 amino acids. The CDR3 DNA sequence: TGTGCCAGGAGACAGGGAGCCACTGAAGCTTTCTTT. Translated, it gives CARRQGATEAFF.

This chain joins TRBV6-6 and TRBJ1-3; D is undetermined. V lost 5 bases to trimming and J lost 0 bases, with 8 bases between them. This CDR3 is 14 amino acids long. CDR1 is MNHNY and CDR2 is SVGAGI in the germline V gene (reference sequence). Here the CDR3 DNA reads TGTGCCAGCAGTCTACAAAGCTCTGGAAACACCATATATTTT. Protein product: CASSLQSSGNTIYF.

The chain couples TRBV15 to TRBJ1-4; D gene ambiguous. Deletions cut 0 bases from V and 1 base from J, with 6 bases between. The germline V gene encodes CDR1 LNHNV and CDR2 YYDKDF (reference sequence). This CDR3 is built from 15 residues. The DNA for the CDR3 is TGTGCCACCAGCAGAGACTACGGAACTAATGAAAAACTGTTTTTT. The encoded protein is CATSRDYGTNEKLFF.

The chain uses TRBV9 and TRBJ2-5; 7 nucleotides match TRBD1. V lost 3 bases and J lost 11; bases outside the gene matches: 13. The CDR3 has 14 amino acids. Germline V gene sequence: CDR1 SGDLS, CDR2 YYNGEE. The chain's CDR3 is CASSEEQGVTFQYF. In DNA, the CDR3 is TGTGCCAGCAGCGAAGAGCAGGGGGTAACTTTTCAGTACTTC.

V is TRBV27 and J is TRBJ2-1, with D maybe TRBD2 (6 bases). There are 14 residues in the CDR3. Germline V gene data show CDR1 as MNHEY and CDR2 as SMNVEV (reference sequence). The V gene lost 6 bases and the J gene lost 4 bases, with 13 bases spanning the gap. The CDR3 loop is CASRLTGSYNEQFF. CDR3 in DNA: TGTGCCAGCAGACTAACCGGGAGTTACAATGAGCAGTTCTTC.

The V gene is TRBV6-5, the J gene TRBJ2-5; D not certain. V lost 2 bases, J lost 1 base, and 5 bases lay in between. This CDR3 spans 13 amino acids. Germline CDR1 and CDR2: MNHEY and SVGAGI. CDR3 in amino acids: CASSYSFQETQYF. The CDR3 DNA sequence: TGTGCCAGCAGTTACAGTTTCCAAGAGACCCAGTACTTC.

The chain links TRBV7-8 to TRBJ2-5; TRBD2 agrees at 14 bases. V was pared by 5 bases and J by 3 bases, with 2 bases of the junction left unmatched. CDR1 is SGHVS, CDR2 FQNEAQ, per germline. This CDR3 comprises 15 residues. The CDR3 sequence: CASSAGLAGEETQYF. The CDR3 DNA reads TGTGCCAGCAGCGCGGGACTAGCGGGAGAAGAGACCCAGTACTTC.

The DNA of the CDR3 is TGTGCCAGCAGCTTGGGGACTAGCGGGAGGAAGTATGAGCAGTTCTTC. This gives the protein CASSLGTSGRKYEQFF. The chain has TRBV27 and TRBJ2-1; 15 bases agree with TRBD2. Germline V gene sequence: CDR1 MNHEY, CDR2 SMNVEV (reference sequence). V shed 6 bases and J 8 bases; nucleotides not matched to a gene: 8. The CDR3 has 16 amino acids.

The V gene is TRBV5-1, the J gene TRBJ2-7, with TRBD2 identical over 9 bases. The J segment lost 4 bases and the V segment lost 0 bases, leaving 14 bases of the junction unmatched. This CDR3 has 18 residues. Germline V gene lookup returns CDR1 SGHRS and CDR2 YFSETQ. CDR3 amino acids: CASSLGGPVSGGRYEQYF. The CDR3 nucleotides read TGCGCCAGCAGCTTGGGGGGACCCGTCAGCGGGGGGCGGTACGAGCAGTACTTC.

V is TRBV23-1 and J is TRBJ2-5, with 7 bases that match TRBD1. TRBV23-1 is reported as an ORF; its role is uncertain. CDR3 size: 15 residues. V lost 4 bases, J lost 0 bases, and 5 bases stayed unmatched. CDR3 sequence (DNA): TGCGCCAGCAGTCGAGACAGGGTGTACCAAGAGACCCAGTACTTC. Its protein product is CASSRDRVYQETQYF.

This rearrangement joins TRBV14 to TRBJ2-1, with 11 bases fitting TRBD2. With 2 bases clipped from V and 0 bases from J, the junction kept 6 bases outside the gene matches. The CDR3 runs to 18 residues. Per germline, CDR1 SGHDN and CDR2 FVKESK. The CDR3 DNA follows: TGTGCCAGCAGCCAACCGACTAGCGGGGCGAGCTCCTACAATGAGCAGTTCTTC. This codes for CASSQPTSGASSYNEQFF.

V usage is TRBV19 and J usage is TRBJ1-4; D not resolved. The CDR3 totals 13 residues. Germline assignment: CDR1 LNHDA and CDR2 SQIVND (reference sequence). V gave up 6 bases and J gave up 8 bases, with 13 bases separating them. The CDR3 here is CASRGSPREKLFF. CDR3 sequence (DNA): TGTGCCAGTAGGGGGTCTCCACGGGAAAAACTGTTTTTT.

J is TRBJ1-3 and V is TRBV28, with a weak D call TRBD1 (5 bases). Trimming removed 1 base from V and 2 bases from J, with 12 bases in between. Germline V gene data show CDR1 as MDHEN and CDR2 as SYDVKM. The CDR3 is 16 amino acids. CDR3 in amino acids: CASSLFAQGAGNTIYF. The CDR3 nucleotides read TGTGCCAGCAGTTTATTCGCTCAGGGTGCTGGAAACACCATATATTTT.

This chain links TRBV6-5 with TRBJ2-1; 8 positions agree with TRBD2. Germline CDR1 and CDR2: MNHEY and SVGAGI. The ends lost 8 bases at V and 5 bases at J; junction bases unmatched: 5. CDR3 length: 13 residues. Here the CDR3 DNA reads TGTGCCAGCTCGAGCGGGAGACACAATGAGCAGTTCTTC. It is translated as CASSSGRHNEQFF.

V usage is TRBV5-1 and J usage is TRBJ2-2; TRBD2 agrees at 10 bases. Germline V gene sequence: CDR1 SGHRS, CDR2 YFSETQ. This CDR3 is 20 amino acids long. J lost 7 bases, V lost 2 bases, and 20 bases had no gene match. The CDR3 DNA reads TGCGCCAGCAGCTTCCAACTAGCGGGGTCAACTTTAGAACGTGTCGGGGAGCTGTTTTTT. This gives the protein CASSFQLAGSTLERVGELFF.

V gene TRBV7-2 combines with J gene TRBJ2-3, with D unresolved. Germline V CDR1 and CDR2: SGHTA, FQGNSA. The V gene lost 1 base and the J gene lost 0 bases, with 8 bases spanning the gap. This CDR3 region has 15 residues. The CDR3 nucleotides read TGTGCCAGCAGCTTAGGGGCGATTAGCACAGATACGCAGTATTTT. Residues: CASSLGAISTDTQYF.

The chain joins TRBV11-2 to TRBJ1-1; D ambiguous. The V end lost 5 bases, the J end lost 2 bases, and 15 bases lay between the germline ends. This CDR3 is 15 amino acids long. Germline lookup yields CDR1 SGHAT and CDR2 FQNNGV. The CDR3 bases are TGTGCCAGCAGCCCCCACCCTTGGGGTAACACTGAAGCTTTCTTT. Its translation is CASSPHPWGNTEAFF.

This chain links TRBV23-1 with TRBJ2-7, with TRBD1 identical over 11 bases. TRBV23-1 is marked as an open reading frame, function uncertain. J was trimmed by 1 base and V by 4 bases; bases with no gene match: 9. The CDR3 has 17 amino acids. CDR3 protein: CASSREDRGLESYEQYF. The DNA for the CDR3 is TGCGCCAGCAGTCGAGAGGACAGGGGGCTTGAGTCCTACGAGCAGTACTTC.

V gene TRBV5-5 combines with J gene TRBJ2-3; D not certain. This CDR3 has 17 amino acids. The germline gives CDR1 SGHKS, CDR2 YYEKEE (reference sequence). V shed 0 bases and J shed 5 bases, with 19 bases lying between them. The CDR3 is CASSLDPTPASLDTQYF. In DNA form, the CDR3 reads TGTGCCAGCAGCTTGGACCCGACACCTGCTAGTCTAGATACGCAGTATTTT.

The chain employs TRBV14 and TRBJ1-1; D unclear. Germline values: CDR1 SGHDN, CDR2 FVKESK. This CDR3 comprises 15 residues. Trimming pared 3 bases from V and 5 bases from J, leaving 16 bases between. This chain's CDR3 is CASSHLPWRETEAFF. Here the CDR3 DNA reads TGTGCCAGCAGCCATCTACCCTGGCGGGAGACTGAAGCTTTCTTT.

This chain links TRBV13 with TRBJ1-2; D perhaps matches TRBD1 (6 bases). V shed 7 bases and J shed 4 bases, with 13 bases lying between them. The CDR3 is 13 residues long. The germline V gene encodes CDR1 PRHDT and CDR2 FYEKMQ (reference sequence). The CDR3 is CASTLAGAYGYTF. The CDR3 nucleotides read TGTGCCAGCACCCTGGCAGGGGCCTATGGCTACACCTTC. Based on the CDR3 plus reference TRBV13 and TRBJ1-2, the full variable domain is AAGVIQSPRHLIKEKRETATLKCYPIPRHDTVYWYQQGPGQDPQFLISFYEKMQSDKGSIPDRFSAQQFSDYHSELNMSSLELGDSALYFCASTLAGAYGYTFGSGTRLTVV.